This record covers a single T cell receptor (beta chain). Each CDR3 protein gets one entry after TCRdb re-called the 5' RACE reads with MiXCR. The table has under 250,000 distinct CDR3 sequences, under 35% seen once. The sample belongs to a study of CD8 T cells in ankylosing spondylitis. Trimming at V came to 8 bases and at J to 3 bases, leaving 9 bases not matched to a gene. The CDR3 has 14 residues. The rearrangement links TRBV12-3 or TRBV12-4 to TRBJ2-7; TRBD1 agrees at 8 bases. This TCR was sampled from a male donor with ankylosing spondylitis or in good health (not recorded which). Sequencing used blood, either unsorted or a sorted T cell fraction (not recorded which). CDR3 bases: TGTGCCAGCGGGTCCGGGACAGGCAACTACGAGCAGTACTTC. It translates to CASGSGTGNYEQYF.